This entry lists 15 T cell receptor beta chains sequenced from one sample in a study of blood T cell repertoires in COVID-19. The repertoire was sequenced with immunoSEQ multiplex PCR; TCRdb's copy has only in-frame clones and lacks some. The sample records over 100,000 clones, 81% being singletons. Sequencing was carried out using peripheral blood. These receptors originate from a woman aged 55-70 years with active or convalescent COVID-19.

This sequence joins TRBV6-6 and TRBJ2-3; TRBD2 agrees at 7 bases. The V and J ends lost 8 bases and 5 bases, in that order; junction bases with no gene match: 16. The germline gives CDR1 MNHNY, CDR2 SVGAGI (reference sequence). The CDR3 sequence is 16 residues long. CDR3 sequence reads: CASWNSGLMKGDTQYF. The CDR3 DNA reads TGTGCCAGCTGGAATTCGGGACTAATGAAGGGAGATACGCAGTATTTT.

This clone was seen only a few times. CDR3 region: CASSPGTGRRNTEAFF. CDR3 nucleotides: TGTGCCAGTAGTCCTGGGACAGGCCGACGTAACACTGAAGCTTTCTTT. The chain joins TRBV19 to TRBJ1-1; TRBD1 agrees at 8 bases. The ends lost 5 bases at V and 2 bases at J; junction bases unmatched: 10. The CDR3 extends over 16 amino acids. The V gene's germline CDR1 is LNHDA and CDR2 SQIVND (reference sequence).

V and J are TRBV2 and TRBJ2-1; 12 bases are a match to TRBD2. Trimming cost V 8 bases and J 9 bases; bases outside gene matches: 8. The CDR3 extends over 14 amino acids. Germline V gene lookup returns CDR1 SNHLY and CDR2 FYNNEI. The DNA of the CDR3 is TGTGCCAGCGACCTAGCGGGAGGGGTTGCTGAGCAGTTCTTC. Amino acids: CASDLAGGVAEQFF.

This chain connects TRBV5-6 to TRBJ2-3; 9 bases fit TRBD1. The junction had 8 bases not matched to a gene; V was cut back by 0 bases and J by 6 bases. Germline CDR1 SGHDT, CDR2 YYEEEE. The CDR3 covers 16 residues. The CDR3 region is CASSLGLTGGGDTQYF. The CDR3 DNA sequence: TGTGCCAGCAGCTTGGGGTTGACAGGGGGTGGGGATACGCAGTATTTT.

The chain couples TRBV4-2 to TRBJ2-2, with D possibly being TRBD2 (5 bases). This CDR3 is 15 amino acids long. V dropped 5 bases and J dropped 3 bases, with 13 bases sitting between them. Germline lookup yields CDR1 LGHNA and CDR2 YNFKEQ. The DNA of the CDR3 is TGTGCCAGCAGCAGTTCTCCGGAGGACACCGGGGAGCTGTTTTTT. It is translated as CASSSSPEDTGELFF.

This clone was counted at least ten times. The V call is TRBV27, the J call TRBJ2-1; TRBD2 might be the D (6 bases). The germline V gene encodes CDR1 MNHEY and CDR2 SMNVEV (reference sequence). The ends were cut back, 5 bases at V and 4 bases at J, with 15 bases in the middle. The CDR3 loop spans 15 amino acids. CDR3 in DNA: TGTGCCAGCAGTCCGGGGGTGGTCGGTTACAATGAGCAGTTCTTC. It specifies CASSPGVVGYNEQFF.

The chain employs TRBV4-2 and TRBJ1-6; no clear D. The CDR3 sequence is 15 residues long. CDR1 LGHNA and CDR2 YNFKEQ come from the germline V gene. V shed 0 bases and J shed 10 bases, with 13 bases lying between them. The CDR3 reads CASSQDRGFKSPLHF. In DNA, the CDR3 is TGTGCCAGCAGCCAAGATCGGGGTTTTAAGTCACCCCTCCACTTT.

As for this clone: The identical CDR3 is also encoded by other nucleotide sequences in the sample. The chain recombines TRBV5-4 with TRBJ2-7, with TRBD2 identical over 9 bases. This CDR3 contains 13 residues. J lost 4 bases, V lost 4 bases, and 3 bases had no gene match. The germline gives CDR1 SGHNT, CDR2 YYREEE (reference sequence). CDR3 residues: CASSPGLAYEQYF. Here the CDR3 DNA reads TGTGCCAGCAGCCCCGGACTAGCGTACGAGCAGTACTTC.

This clone was counted once. The V and J genes are TRBV7-2 and TRBJ2-2, with D unresolved. The ends were cut back, 2 bases at V and 3 bases at J, with 7 bases in the middle. Germline V gene lookup returns CDR1 SGHTA and CDR2 FQGNSA. This CDR3 has 14 residues. CDR3 protein: CASSLKSDTGELFF. DNA for the CDR3: TGTGCCAGCAGCTTAAAGTCGGACACCGGGGAGCTGTTTTTT.

The chain carries TRBV6-6 and TRBJ1-4; 9 bases line up with TRBD1. The germline gives CDR1 MNHNY, CDR2 SVGAGI (reference sequence). The junction had 3 bases not matched to a gene; V was cut back by 6 bases and J by 7 bases. The CDR3 runs to 13 residues. The CDR3 reads CASSGTGLEKLFF. In DNA form, the CDR3 reads TGTGCCAGCAGCGGGACAGGGCTTGAAAAACTGTTTTTT.

The V and J genes are TRBV6-5 and TRBJ2-1, with a possible D match to TRBD1 (5 bases). Germline-derived CDR1 and CDR2 are MNHEY and SVGAGI. The CDR3 is 14 residues long. V lost 7 bases and J 3 bases, leaving 13 bases between the germline ends. CDR3 loop: CASTSRARYNEQFF. CDR3 nucleotide sequence: TGTGCCAGCACCTCCAGGGCACGCTACAATGAGCAGTTCTTC.

As DNA, the CDR3 is TGCGCCAGCAGCCCCGTGGGTAGCGGGGGAGAAGAGACCCAGTACTTC. The encoded protein is CASSPVGSGGEETQYF. The genes are TRBV5-1 and TRBJ2-5; 9 bases are a match to TRBD2. V gave up 4 bases and J gave up 3 bases; unmatched junction bases: 10. Germline V lookup: CDR1 SGHRS, CDR2 YFSETQ. The CDR3 totals 16 residues.

The rearrangement links TRBV14 to TRBJ2-3, with 7 bases that match TRBD2. V trimming: 2 bases; J trimming: 8 bases; junction bases outside the gene matches: 22. The CDR3 is made up of 19 amino acids. Germline CDR1 SGHDN, CDR2 FVKESK. The CDR3 coding sequence is TGTGCCAGCAGCCAAATCGATGTGAGGACTAGTAGGGACCTGGGTACGCAGTATTTT. Protein sequence: CASSQIDVRTSRDLGTQYF.

V gene TRBV28 combines with J gene TRBJ1-5; 8 nucleotides match TRBD1. The germline CDR1 and CDR2 sequences are MDHEN and SYDVKM. Germline trimming cut 5 bases from V and 2 bases from J; bases unmatched to any gene: 8. The CDR3 spans 16 residues. CDR3 nucleotides: TGTGCCAGCAGTCAACAGACAGGGGAAGGCAATCAGCCCCAGCATTTT. It translates to CASSQQTGEGNQPQHF.

This rearrangement joins TRBV19 to TRBJ1-1, with 8 bases that match TRBD1. The CDR3 is made up of 14 amino acids. V was clipped by 5 bases and J by 4 bases; unmatched bases: 6. The germline V gene encodes CDR1 LNHDA and CDR2 SQIVND (reference sequence). CDR3 loop: CASSPGGWATEAFF. CDR3 bases: TGTGCCAGTAGTCCAGGGGGCTGGGCCACTGAAGCTTTCTTT.